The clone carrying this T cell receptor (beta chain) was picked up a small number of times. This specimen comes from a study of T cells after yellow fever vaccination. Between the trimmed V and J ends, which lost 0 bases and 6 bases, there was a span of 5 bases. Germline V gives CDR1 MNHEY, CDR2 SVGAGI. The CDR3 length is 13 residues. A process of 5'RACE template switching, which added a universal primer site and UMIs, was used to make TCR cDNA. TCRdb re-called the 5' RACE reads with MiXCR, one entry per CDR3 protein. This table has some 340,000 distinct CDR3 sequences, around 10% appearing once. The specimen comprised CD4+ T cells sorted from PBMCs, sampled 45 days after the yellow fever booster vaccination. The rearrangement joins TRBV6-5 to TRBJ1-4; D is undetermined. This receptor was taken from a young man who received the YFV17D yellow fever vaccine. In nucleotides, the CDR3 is TGTGCCAGCAGTTACTCTTGGGATGAAAAACTGTTTTTT. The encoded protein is CASSYSWDEKLFF.